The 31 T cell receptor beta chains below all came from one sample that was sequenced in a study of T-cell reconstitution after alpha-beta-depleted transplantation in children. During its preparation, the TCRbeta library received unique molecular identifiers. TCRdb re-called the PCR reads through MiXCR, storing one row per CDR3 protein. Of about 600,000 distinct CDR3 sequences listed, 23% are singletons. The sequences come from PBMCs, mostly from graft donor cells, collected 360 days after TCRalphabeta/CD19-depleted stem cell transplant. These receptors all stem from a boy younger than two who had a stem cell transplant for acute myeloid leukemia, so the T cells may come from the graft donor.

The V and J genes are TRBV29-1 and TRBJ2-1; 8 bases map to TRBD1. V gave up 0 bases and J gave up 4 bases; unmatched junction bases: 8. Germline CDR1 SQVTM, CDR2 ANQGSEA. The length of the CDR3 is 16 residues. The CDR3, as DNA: TGCAGCGTTGAAGATCTCGGGCAGGGGGCTTACAATGAGCAGTTCTTC. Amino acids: CSVEDLGQGAYNEQFF.

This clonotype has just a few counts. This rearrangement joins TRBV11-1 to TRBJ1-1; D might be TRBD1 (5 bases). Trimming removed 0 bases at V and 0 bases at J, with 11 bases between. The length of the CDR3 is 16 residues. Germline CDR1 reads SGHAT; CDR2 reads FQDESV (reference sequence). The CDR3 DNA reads TGTGCCAGCAGCTTAGCGGGGGGAGGGATGAACACTGAAGCTTTCTTT. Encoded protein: CASSLAGGGMNTEAFF.

The CDR3 DNA is TGCAGTGCTAGAGGGACGGGGCGCGGGGGGAACACTGAAGCTTTCTTT. Translation: CSARGTGRGGNTEAFF. The chain recombines TRBV20-1 with TRBJ1-1; possibly TRBD1 for D (5 bases). Looked up from germline, CDR1 is DFQATT and CDR2 is SNEGSKA (reference sequence). Trimming took 1 base from V and 1 from J, leaving 16 bases between them. The CDR3 loop spans 16 amino acids.

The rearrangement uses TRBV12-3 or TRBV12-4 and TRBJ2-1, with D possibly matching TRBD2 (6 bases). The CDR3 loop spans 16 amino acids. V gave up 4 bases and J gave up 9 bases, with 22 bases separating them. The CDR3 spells CASSYPIKAGASEQFF. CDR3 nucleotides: TGTGCCAGCAGTTACCCCATAAAAGCGGGCGCAAGTGAGCAGTTCTTC.

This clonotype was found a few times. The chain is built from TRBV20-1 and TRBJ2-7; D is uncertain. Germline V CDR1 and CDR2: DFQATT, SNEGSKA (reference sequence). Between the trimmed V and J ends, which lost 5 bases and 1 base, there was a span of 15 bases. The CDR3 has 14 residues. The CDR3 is CSAPQSIRSYEQYF. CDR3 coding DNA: TGCAGTGCTCCACAAAGTATTCGGTCCTACGAGCAGTACTTC.

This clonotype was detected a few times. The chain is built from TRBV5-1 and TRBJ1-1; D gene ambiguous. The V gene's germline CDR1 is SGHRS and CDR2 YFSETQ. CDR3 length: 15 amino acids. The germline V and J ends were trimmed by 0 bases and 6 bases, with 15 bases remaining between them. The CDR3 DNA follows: TGCGCCAGCAGCTTGGCCCGGGAGGTCCAGGCTGAAGCTTTCTTT. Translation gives CASSLAREVQAEAFF.

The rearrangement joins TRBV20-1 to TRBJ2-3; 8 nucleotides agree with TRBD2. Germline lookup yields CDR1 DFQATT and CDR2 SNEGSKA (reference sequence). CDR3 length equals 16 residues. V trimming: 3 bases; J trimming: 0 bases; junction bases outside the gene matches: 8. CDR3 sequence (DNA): TGCAGTGCTAGTGGGGGGACTAGAACTAGCACAGATACGCAGTATTTT. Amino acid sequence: CSASGGTRTSTDTQYF.

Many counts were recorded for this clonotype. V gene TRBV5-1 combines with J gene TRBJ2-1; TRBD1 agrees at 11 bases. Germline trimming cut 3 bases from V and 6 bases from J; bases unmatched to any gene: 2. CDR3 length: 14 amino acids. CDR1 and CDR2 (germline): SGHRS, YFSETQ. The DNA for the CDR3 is TGCGCCAGCAGCTCCGGGACAGGGGGCAATGAGCAGTTCTTC. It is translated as CASSSGTGGNEQFF.

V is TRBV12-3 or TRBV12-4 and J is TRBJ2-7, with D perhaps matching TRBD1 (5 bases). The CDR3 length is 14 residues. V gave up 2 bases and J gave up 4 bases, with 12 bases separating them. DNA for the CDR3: TGTGCCAGCAGTTTAAATGGGGCGAGGTACGAGCAGTACTTC. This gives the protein CASSLNGARYEQYF.

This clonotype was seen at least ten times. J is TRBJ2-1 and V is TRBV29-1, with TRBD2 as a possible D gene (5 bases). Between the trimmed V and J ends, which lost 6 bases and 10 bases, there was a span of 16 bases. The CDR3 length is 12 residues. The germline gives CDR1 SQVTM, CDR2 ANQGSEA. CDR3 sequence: CSVERAPGEQFF. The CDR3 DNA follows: TGCAGCGTCGAGAGGGCTCCGGGGGAGCAGTTCTTC.

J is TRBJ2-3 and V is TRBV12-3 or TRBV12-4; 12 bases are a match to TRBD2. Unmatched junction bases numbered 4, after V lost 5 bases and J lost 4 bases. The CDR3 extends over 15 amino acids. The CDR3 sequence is CASSLTSGGPDTQYF. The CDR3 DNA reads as TGTGCCAGCAGTCTCACTAGCGGGGGGCCAGATACGCAGTATTTT.

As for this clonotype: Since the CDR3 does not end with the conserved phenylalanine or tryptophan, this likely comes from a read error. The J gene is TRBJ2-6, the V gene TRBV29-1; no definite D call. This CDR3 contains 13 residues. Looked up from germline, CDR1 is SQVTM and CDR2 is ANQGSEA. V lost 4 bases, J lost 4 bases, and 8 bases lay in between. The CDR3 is CSVGASGANVLTL. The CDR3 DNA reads TGCAGCGTTGGCGCGAGCGGGGCCAACGTCCTGACTCTC.

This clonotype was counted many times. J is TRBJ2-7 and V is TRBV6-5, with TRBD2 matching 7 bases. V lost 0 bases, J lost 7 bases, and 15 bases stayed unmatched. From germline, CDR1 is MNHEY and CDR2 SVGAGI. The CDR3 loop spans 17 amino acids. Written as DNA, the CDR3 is TGTGCCAGCAGTTACTCGGCCGCAGGGACTACTTTGGGGGAGCAGTACGTC. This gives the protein CASSYSAAGTTLGEQYV.

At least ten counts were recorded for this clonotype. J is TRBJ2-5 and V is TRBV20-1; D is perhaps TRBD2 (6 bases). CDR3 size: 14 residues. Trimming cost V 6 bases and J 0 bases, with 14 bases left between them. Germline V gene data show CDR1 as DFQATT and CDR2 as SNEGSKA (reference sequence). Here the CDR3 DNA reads TGCAGTGCCCTACTAGCTCTACACCAAGAGACCCAGTACTTC. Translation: CSALLALHQETQYF.

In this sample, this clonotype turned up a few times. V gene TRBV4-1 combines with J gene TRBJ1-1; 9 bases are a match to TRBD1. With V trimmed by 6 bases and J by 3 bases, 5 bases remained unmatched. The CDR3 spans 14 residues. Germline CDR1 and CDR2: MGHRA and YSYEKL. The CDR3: CASRGTGYDTEAFF. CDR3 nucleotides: TGCGCCAGCAGAGGGACAGGGTATGACACTGAAGCTTTCTTT.

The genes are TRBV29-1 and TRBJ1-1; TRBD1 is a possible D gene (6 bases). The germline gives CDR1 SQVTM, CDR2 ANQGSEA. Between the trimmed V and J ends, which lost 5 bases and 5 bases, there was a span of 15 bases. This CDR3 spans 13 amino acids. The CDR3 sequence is CSVLGQRWTEAFF. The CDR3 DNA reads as TGCAGCGTTCTAGGACAGAGGTGGACTGAAGCTTTCTTT.

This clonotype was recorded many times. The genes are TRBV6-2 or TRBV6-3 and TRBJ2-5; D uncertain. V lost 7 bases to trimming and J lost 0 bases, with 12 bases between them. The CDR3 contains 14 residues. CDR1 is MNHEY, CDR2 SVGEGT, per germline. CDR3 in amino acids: CASNFGPHQETQYF. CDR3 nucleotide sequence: TGTGCCAGCAACTTCGGACCTCACCAAGAGACCCAGTACTTC.

The CDR3 DNA reads TGTGCCAGCAGCATAGGACAGGGGAATCGTTACAATGAGCAGTTCTTC. Amino acids: CASSIGQGNRYNEQFF. The rearrangement uses TRBV7-9 and TRBJ2-1; TRBD1 matches 9 bases. This CDR3 comprises 16 residues. Germline V gene data show CDR1 as SEHNR and CDR2 as FQNEAQ (reference sequence). V lost 5 bases to trimming and J lost 4 bases; unmatched junction nucleotides: 9.

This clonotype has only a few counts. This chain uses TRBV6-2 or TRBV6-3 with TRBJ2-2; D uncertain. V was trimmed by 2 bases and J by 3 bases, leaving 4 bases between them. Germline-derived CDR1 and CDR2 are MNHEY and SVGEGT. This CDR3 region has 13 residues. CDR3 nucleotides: TGTGCCAGCAGTTACGTCTACACCGGGGAGCTGTTTTTT. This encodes CASSYVYTGELFF.

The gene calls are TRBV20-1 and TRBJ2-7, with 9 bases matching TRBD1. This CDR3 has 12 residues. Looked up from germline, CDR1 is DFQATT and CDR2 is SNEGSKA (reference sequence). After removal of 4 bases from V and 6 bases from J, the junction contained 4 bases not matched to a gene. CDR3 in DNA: TGCAGTGCTACCGAACAGGGGGCCGAGCAGTACGTC. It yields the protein CSATEQGAEQYV.

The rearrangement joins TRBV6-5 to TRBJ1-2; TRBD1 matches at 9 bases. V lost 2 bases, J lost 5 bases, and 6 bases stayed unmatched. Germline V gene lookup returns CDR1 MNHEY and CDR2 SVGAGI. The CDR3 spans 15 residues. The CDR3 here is CASSYGDRELYGYTF. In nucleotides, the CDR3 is TGTGCCAGCAGTTACGGGGACAGGGAATTATATGGCTACACCTTC.

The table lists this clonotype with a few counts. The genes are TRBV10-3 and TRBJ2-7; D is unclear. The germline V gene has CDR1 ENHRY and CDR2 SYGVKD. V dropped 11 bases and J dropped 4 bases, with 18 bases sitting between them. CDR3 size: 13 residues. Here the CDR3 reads CAAQSVTLYEQYF. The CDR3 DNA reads TGTGCCGCCCAGAGTGTAACCCTTTACGAGCAGTACTTC.

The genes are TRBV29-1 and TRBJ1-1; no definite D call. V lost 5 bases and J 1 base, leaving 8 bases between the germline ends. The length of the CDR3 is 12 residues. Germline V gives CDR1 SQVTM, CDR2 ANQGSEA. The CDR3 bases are TGCAGCGTTCCCGACACGAACACTGAAGCTTTCTTT. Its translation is CSVPDTNTEAFF.

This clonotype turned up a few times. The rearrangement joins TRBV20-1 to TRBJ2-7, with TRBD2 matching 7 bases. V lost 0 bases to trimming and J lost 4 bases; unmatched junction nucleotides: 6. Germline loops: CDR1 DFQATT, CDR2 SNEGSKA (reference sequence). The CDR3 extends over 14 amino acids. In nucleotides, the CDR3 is TGCAGTGCTAGAGATCAGCGGGGAGGGTACGAGCAGTACTTC. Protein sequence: CSARDQRGGYEQYF.

CDR3 loop: CASRLLSSYEQYF. The DNA for the CDR3 is TGTGCCAGCAGGCTTCTAAGCTCCTACGAGCAGTACTTC. The rearrangement uses TRBV5-6 and TRBJ2-7; D gene unclear. The germline gives CDR1 SGHDT, CDR2 YYEEEE. The CDR3 sequence is 13 residues long. Trimming removed 5 bases from V and 0 bases from J, with 9 bases in between.

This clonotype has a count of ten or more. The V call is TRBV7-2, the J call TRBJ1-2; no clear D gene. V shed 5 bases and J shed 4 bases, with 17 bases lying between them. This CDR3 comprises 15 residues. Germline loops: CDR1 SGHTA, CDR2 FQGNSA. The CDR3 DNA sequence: TGTGCCAGCAGCCCATCGAGGGTCAAAGGCTATGGCTACACCTTC. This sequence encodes CASSPSRVKGYGYTF. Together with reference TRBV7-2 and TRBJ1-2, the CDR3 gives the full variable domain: GAGVSQSPSNKVTEKGKDVELRCDPISGHTALYWYRQSLGQGLEFLIYFQGNSAPDKSGLPSDRFSAERTGGSVSTLTIQRTQQEDSAVYLCASSPSRVKGYGYTFGSGTRLTVV.

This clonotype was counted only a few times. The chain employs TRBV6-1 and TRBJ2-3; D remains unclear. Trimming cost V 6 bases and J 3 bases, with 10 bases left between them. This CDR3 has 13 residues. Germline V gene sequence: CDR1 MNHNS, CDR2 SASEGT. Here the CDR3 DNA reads TGTGCCAGCAGCACATCTGAAACAGATACGCAGTATTTT. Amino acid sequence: CASSTSETDTQYF.

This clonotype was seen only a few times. CDR3 sequence (DNA): TGCAGCGTTCCGGCGGTGGACGAGCAGTACGTC. It is translated as CSVPAVDEQYV. The chain couples TRBV29-1 to TRBJ2-7, with unresolved D. Between the trimmed V and J ends, which lost 5 bases and 5 bases, there was a span of 10 bases. Germline-derived CDR1 and CDR2 are SQVTM and ANQGSEA. This CDR3 has 11 residues.

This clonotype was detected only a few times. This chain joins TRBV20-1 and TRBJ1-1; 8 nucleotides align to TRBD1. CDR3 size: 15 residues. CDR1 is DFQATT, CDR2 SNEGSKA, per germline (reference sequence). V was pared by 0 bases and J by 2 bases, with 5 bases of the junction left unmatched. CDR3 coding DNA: TGCAGTGCTAGAGAGGGACAGGCTCTCAACACTGAAGCTTTCTTT. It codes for CSAREGQALNTEAFF.

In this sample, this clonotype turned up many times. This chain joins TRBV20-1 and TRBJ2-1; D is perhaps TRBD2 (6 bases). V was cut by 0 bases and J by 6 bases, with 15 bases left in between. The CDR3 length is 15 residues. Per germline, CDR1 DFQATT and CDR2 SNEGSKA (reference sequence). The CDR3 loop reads CSARDTGVGGNEQFF. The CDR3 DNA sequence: TGCAGTGCTAGAGATACCGGAGTGGGGGGCAATGAGCAGTTCTTC.

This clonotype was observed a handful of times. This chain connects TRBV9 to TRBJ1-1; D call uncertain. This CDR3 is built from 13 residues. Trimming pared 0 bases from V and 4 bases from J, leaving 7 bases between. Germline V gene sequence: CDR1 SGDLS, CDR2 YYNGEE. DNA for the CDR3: TGTGCCAGCAGCGTAGGGGCAGGCACTGAAGCTTTCTTT. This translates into CASSVGAGTEAFF. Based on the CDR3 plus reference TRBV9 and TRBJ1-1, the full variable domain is DSGVTQTPKHLITATGQRVTLRCSPRSGDLSVYWYQQSLDQGLQFLIQYYNGEERAKGNILERFSAQQFPDLHSELNLSSLELGDSALYFCASSVGAGTEAFFGQGTRLTVV.